This paragraph covers one TCR beta chain sequence. The antigen remains undetermined. V was trimmed by 1 base and J by 5 bases, leaving 8 bases between them. Germline V gene sequence: CDR1 MNHNS, CDR2 SASEGT. CDR3 size: 13 residues. The data stem from a study of T cell responses to AZD1222 COVID-19 vaccine. General study points: Repertoire collection took place solely once the T cell response had peaked. Clonal diversity may have been underestimated in mostly white British donors. Baseline serology detected seropositivity in only a handful of AZD1222 recipients.

The method was immunoSEQ multiplex PCR; TCRdb's version includes in-frame clones alone and lacks a portion of them. The sample lists fewer than 200,000 clones; approximately 92% were seen once. Specimen: peripheral blood, collected 28 days after the second dose of the MenACWY control vaccine. This chain connects TRBV6-1 to TRBJ1-1; D is undetermined. The TCR sequence derives from an adult who received the MenACWY meningococcal vaccine as a control. The DNA of the CDR3 is TGTGCCAGCAGTGAAGAAGATAGGACTGAAGCTTTCTTT. Translated: CASSEEDRTEAFF.